One sample yielded the 2 T cell receptor beta chains listed below, sequenced in a study of radiotherapy plus CTLA-4 blockade in lung cancer. The method was immunoSEQ multiplex PCR; TCRdb's version includes in-frame clones alone and lacks a portion of them. Counted here are some 110,000 clones, 70% to 90% occurring once; the ten biggest clones make up approximately 6.6%. The sample consisted of peripheral blood, taken from a patient treated with radiotherapy plus ipilimumab. All receptors come from a human donor with non-small cell lung cancer that progressed on radiotherapy plus ipilimumab.

The V gene is TRBV5-1, the J gene TRBJ2-7; TRBD1 matches at 8 bases. Per the germline V gene, CDR1 is SGHRS and CDR2 is YFSETQ. Trimming at V came to 0 bases and at J to 5 bases, leaving 10 bases not matched to a gene. CDR3 length equals 16 residues. The CDR3 loop is CASSLGWTGRLDEQYF. The CDR3 nucleotides are TGCGCCAGCAGCTTGGGGTGGACAGGGAGGCTCGACGAGCAGTACTTC.

The chain couples TRBV10-2 to TRBJ2-3, with 8 bases lining up with TRBD1. V shed 4 bases and J 4 bases; nucleotides not matched to a gene: 4. The CDR3 length is 14 residues. Germline CDR1 is WSHSY and CDR2 is SAAADI. In DNA form, the CDR3 reads TGCGCCAGCAGTGCCAGGACAGGGCCAGATACGCAGTATTTT. Protein: CASSARTGPDTQYF.